This TCR beta chain was recovered during a study of blood T cell repertoires in COVID-19. The CDR3 is 16 amino acids. CDR1 SGHRS and CDR2 YFSETQ come from the germline V gene. V trimming: 4 bases; J trimming: 0 bases; junction bases outside the gene matches: 4. Libraries were prepared by immunoSEQ multiplex PCR; TCRdb keeps only in-frame clonotypes and omits some of them. The profile shows about 240,000 clones, 80% to 90% of them singletons. The rearrangement links TRBV5-1 to TRBJ1-6, with 7 bases matching TRBD1. The sequencing sample was made of peripheral blood. This clonotype originated in an elderly woman with COVID-19, enrolled during active disease. The CDR3 here is CASSGGQSSYNSPLHF. The CDR3 DNA reads as TGCGCCAGCAGCGGGGGACAGAGCTCCTATAATTCACCCCTCCACTTT.